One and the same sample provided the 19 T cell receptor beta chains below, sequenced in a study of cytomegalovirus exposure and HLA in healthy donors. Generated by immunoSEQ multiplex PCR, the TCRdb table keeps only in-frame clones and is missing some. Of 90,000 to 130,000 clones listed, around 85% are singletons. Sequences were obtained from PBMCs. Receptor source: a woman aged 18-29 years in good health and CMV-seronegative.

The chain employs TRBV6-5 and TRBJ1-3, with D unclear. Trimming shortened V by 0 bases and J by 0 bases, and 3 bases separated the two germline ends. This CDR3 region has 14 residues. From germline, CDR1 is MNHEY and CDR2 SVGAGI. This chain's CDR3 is CASSYSSSGNTIYF. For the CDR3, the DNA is TGTGCCAGCAGTTACTCGAGCTCTGGAAACACCATATATTTT.

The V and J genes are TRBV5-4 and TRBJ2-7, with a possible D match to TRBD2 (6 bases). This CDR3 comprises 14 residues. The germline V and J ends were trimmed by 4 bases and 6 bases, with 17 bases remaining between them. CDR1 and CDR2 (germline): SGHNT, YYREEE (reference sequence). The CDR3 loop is CASSTRREVGEQYF. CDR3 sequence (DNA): TGTGCCAGCAGCACCCGCAGGGAGGTCGGCGAGCAGTACTTC.

The CDR3 region is CASSESPGGRLNSPLHF. DNA of the CDR3: TGTGCCAGCAGTGAATCCCCGGGGGGGCGTCTTAATTCACCCCTCCACTTT. The rearrangement links TRBV25-1 to TRBJ1-6; tentatively, D is TRBD1 (6 bases). The CDR3 spans 17 residues. Germline V gene data show CDR1 as MGHDK and CDR2 as SYGVNS. The ends were cut back, 1 base at V and 6 bases at J, with 16 bases in the middle.

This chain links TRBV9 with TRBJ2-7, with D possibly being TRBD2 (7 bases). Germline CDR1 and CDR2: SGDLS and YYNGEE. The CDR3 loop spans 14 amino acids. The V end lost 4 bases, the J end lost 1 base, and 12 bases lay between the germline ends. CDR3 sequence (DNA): TGTGCCAGCAGCTTAGGGGGGGTTTCCTACGAGCAGTACTTC. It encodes CASSLGGVSYEQYF.

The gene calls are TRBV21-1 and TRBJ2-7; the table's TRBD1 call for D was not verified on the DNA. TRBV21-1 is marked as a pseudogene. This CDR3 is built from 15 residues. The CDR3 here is CASSKEVRVPYEQYF. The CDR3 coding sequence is TGTGCCAGCAGCAAAGAGGTCAGGGTTCCCTACGAGCAGTACTTC.

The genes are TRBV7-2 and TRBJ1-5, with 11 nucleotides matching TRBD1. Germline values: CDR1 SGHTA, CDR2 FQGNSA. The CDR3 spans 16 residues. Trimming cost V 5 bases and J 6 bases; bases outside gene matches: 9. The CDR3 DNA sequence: TGTGCCAGCAGCCCGTGGGGCGGGACAGGGGGTCAGCCCCAGCATTTT. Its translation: CASSPWGGTGGQPQHF.

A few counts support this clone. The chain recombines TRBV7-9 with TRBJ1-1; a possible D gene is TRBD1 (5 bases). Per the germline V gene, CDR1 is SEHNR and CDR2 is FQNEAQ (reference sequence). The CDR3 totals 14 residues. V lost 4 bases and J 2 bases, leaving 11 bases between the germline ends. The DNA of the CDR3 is TGTGCCAGCAGCTCAAGACAGCTAAACACTGAAGCTTTCTTT. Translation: CASSSRQLNTEAFF.

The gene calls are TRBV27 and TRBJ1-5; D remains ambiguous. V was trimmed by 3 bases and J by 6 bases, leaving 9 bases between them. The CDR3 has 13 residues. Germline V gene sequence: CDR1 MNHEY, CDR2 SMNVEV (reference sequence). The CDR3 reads CASSFSGGQPQHF. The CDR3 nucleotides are TGTGCCAGCAGTTTTTCGGGAGGTCAGCCCCAGCATTTT.

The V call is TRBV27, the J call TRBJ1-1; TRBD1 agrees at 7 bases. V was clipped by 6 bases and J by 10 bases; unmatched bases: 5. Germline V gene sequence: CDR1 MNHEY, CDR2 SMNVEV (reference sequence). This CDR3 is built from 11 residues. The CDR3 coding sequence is TGTGCCAGCAGCAGGGGGATTAGAGCTTTCTTT. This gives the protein CASSRGIRAFF.

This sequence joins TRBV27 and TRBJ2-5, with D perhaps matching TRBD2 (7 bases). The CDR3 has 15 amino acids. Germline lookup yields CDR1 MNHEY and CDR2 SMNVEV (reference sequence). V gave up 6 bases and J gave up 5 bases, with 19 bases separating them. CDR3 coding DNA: TGTGCCAGCAGCCAATGGGGGGGGGCGAGGGAGACCCAGTACTTC. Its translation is CASSQWGGARETQYF.

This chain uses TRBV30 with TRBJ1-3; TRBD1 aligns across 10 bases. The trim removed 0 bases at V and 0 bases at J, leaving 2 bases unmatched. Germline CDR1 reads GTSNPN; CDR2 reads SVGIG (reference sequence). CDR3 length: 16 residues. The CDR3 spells CAWSVGTGASGNTIYF. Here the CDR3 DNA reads TGTGCCTGGAGTGTAGGGACAGGGGCCTCTGGAAACACCATATATTTT. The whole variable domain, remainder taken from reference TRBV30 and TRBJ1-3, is SQTIHQWPATLVQPVGSPLSLECTVEGTSNPNLYWYRQAAGRGLQLLFYSVGIGQISSEVPQNLSASRPQDRQFILSSKKLLLSDSGFYLCAWSVGTGASGNTIYFGEGSWLTVV.

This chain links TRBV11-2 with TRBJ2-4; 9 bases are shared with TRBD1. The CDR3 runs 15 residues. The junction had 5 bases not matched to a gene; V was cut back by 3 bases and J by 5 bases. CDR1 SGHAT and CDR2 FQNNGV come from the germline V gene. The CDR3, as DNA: TGTGCCAGCAGCTTGGTGACAGGGGGGGAAAACATTCAGTACTTC. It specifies CASSLVTGGENIQYF.

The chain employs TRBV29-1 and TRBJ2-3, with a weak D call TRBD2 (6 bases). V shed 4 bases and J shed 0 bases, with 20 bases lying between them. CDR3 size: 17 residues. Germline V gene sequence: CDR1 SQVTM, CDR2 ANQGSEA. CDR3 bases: TGCAGCGTTGCCCCGTTTGGAAGCGGGTTAAGCACAGATACGCAGTATTTT. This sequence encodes CSVAPFGSGLSTDTQYF.

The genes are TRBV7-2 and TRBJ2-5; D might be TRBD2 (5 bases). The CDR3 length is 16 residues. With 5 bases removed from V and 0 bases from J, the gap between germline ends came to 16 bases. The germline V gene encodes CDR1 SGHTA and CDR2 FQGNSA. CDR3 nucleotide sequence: TGTGCCAGCAGCCCGAGCGGTGGTCACAACCAAGAGACCCAGTACTTC. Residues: CASSPSGGHNQETQYF. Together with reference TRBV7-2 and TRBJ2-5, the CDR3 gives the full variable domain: GAGVSQSPSNKVTEKGKDVELRCDPISGHTALYWYRQSLGQGLEFLIYFQGNSAPDKSGLPSDRFSAERTGGSVSTLTIQRTQQEDSAVYLCASSPSGGHNQETQYFGPGTRLLVL.

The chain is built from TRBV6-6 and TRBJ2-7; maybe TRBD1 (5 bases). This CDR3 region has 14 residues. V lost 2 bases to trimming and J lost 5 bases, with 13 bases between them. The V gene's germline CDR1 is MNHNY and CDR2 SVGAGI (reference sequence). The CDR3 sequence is CASSYISGLDEQYF. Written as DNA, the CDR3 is TGTGCCAGCAGTTACATATCAGGGTTGGACGAGCAGTACTTC.

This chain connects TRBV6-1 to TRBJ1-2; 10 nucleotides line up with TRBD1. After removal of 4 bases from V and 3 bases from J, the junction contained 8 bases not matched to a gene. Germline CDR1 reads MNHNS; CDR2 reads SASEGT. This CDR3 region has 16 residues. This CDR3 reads CASSGLPGQGYYGYTF. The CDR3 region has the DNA TGTGCCAGCAGTGGTCTCCCGGGACAGGGGTACTATGGCTACACCTTC.

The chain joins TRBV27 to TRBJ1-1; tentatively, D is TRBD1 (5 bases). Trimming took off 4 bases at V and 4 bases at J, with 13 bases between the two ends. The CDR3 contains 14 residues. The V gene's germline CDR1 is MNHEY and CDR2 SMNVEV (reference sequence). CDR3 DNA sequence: TGTGCCAGCAGTTCCGATTGGGGGGGCACTGAAGCTTTCTTT. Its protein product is CASSSDWGGTEAFF.

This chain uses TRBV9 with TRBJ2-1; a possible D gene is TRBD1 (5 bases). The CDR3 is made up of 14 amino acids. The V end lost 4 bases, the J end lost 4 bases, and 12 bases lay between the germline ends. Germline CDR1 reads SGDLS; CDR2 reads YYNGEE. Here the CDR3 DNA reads TGTGCCAGCAGCAAACAGACAGAGTACAATGAGCAGTTCTTC. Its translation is CASSKQTEYNEQFF.

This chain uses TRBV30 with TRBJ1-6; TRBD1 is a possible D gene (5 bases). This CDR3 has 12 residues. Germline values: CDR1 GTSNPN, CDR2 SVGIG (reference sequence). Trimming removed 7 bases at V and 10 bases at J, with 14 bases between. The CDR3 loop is CASRPGNSPLHF. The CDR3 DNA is TGTGCCTCCCGCCCAGGGAACTCACCCCTCCACTTT.